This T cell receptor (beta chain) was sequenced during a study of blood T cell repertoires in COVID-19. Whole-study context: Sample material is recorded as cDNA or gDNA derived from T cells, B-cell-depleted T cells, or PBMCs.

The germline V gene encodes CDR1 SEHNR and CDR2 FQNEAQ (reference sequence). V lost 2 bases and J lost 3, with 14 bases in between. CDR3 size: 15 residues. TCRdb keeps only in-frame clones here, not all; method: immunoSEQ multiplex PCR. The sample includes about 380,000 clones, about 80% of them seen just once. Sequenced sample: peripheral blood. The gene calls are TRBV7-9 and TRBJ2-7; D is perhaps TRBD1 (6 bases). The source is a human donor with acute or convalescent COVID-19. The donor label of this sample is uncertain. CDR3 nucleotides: TGTGCCAGCAGCTTAACAGGGAATCCCAACTACGAGCAGTACTTC. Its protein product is CASSLTGNPNYEQYF.